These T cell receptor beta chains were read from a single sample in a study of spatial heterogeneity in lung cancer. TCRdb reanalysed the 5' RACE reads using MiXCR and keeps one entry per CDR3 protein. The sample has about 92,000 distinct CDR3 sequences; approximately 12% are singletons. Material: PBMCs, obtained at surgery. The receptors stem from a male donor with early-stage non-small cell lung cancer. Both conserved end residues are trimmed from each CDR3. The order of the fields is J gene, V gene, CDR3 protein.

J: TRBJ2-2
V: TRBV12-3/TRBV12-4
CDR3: ASSRPGNKITGELF

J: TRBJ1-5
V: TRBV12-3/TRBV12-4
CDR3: ASSYGVSNQPQH

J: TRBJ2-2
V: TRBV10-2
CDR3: ASSEMGTGTTGELF

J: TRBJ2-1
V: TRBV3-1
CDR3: ASRVGAGDYNEQF

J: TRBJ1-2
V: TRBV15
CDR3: ATSRRQGTNYGYT

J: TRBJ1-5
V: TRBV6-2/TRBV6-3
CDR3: ASSPPGSGNQPQH

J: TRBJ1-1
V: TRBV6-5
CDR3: ASSYSRVFEAF

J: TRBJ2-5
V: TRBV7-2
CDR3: ASSYYGYQETQY

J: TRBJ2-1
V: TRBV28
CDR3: ASRAGGTVGEQF

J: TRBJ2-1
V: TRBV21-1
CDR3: ASSKAVHPCYNEQF

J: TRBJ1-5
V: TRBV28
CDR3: ASSLNQGGNQPQH

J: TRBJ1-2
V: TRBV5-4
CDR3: ASSAFGGTGYNGYT

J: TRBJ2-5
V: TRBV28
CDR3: ASRIGTGVQTQY

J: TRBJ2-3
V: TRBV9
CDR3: ASTLEGTDTQY

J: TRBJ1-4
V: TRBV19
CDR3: ASKVNENEKLF

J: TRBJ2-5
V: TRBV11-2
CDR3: ASSLARLGGQETQY

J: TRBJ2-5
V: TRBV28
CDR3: ASRLEREELETQY

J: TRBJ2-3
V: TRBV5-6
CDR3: ASKRSPRGTDTQY

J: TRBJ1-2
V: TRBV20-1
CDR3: SARLEQGALGYT

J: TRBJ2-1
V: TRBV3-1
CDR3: ASSQEGSSYNEQF

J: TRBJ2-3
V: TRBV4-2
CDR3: ASSQVVSGPRTGDTQY

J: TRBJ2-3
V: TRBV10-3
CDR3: AIGTDTQY

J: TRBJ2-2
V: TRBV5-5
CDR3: ASGRGAPSTGELF

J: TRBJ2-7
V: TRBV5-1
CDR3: ASSLGRAQREEGEQY

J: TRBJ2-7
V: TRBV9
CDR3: ASSVSTSSYEQY

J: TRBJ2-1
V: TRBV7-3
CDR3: ASSLTPSGEQF

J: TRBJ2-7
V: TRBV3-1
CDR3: ASSPRGGRSYEQY

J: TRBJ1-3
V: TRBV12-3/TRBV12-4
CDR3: ASSQDTPGNTIY

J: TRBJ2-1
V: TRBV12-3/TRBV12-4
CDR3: ASSFGELSYNEQF

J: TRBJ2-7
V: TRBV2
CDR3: ASSEVFEQY

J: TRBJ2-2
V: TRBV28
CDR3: ASSSWTSGSGTGELF

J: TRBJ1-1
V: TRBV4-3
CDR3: ASSQDYGKTEAF

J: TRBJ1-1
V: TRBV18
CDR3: ASSRGDTEAF

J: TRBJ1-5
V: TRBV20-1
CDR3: SARDSRGASNQPQH

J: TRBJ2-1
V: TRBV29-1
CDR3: SVELVYGTWQF

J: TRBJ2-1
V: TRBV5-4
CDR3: ASSPATRSSYNEQF

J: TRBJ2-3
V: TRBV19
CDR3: ASTALDRGKTDTQY

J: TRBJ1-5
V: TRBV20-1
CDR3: SARAYQNQPQH

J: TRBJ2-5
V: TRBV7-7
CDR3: ASSRDSQETQY

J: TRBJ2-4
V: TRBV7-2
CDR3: ASSLHRGQNIQY

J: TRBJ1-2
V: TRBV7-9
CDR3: ASSLTGTQGHYGYT

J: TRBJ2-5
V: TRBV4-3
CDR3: ASSQGTGVGETQY

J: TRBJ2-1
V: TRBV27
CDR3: ASSLVASGRREQF

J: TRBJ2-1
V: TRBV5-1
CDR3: ASSSGVSSSLEQF

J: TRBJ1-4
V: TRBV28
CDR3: ASRAGQLEKLF

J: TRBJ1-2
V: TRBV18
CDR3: AGSPADRDYGYT